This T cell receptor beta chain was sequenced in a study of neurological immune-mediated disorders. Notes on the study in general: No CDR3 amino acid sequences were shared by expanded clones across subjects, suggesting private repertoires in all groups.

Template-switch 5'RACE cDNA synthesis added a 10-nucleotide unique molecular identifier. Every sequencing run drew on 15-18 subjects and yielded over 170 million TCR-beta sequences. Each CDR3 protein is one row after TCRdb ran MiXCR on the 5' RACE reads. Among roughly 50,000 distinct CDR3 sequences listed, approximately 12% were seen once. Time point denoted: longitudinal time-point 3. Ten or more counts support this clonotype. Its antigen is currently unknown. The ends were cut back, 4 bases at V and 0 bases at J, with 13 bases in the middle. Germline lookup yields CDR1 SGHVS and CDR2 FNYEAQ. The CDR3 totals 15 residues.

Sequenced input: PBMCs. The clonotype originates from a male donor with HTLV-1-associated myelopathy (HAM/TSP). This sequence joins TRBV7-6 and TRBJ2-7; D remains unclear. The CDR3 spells CASSWIQGNSYEQYF. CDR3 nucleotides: TGTGCCAGCAGCTGGATTCAAGGGAACTCCTACGAGCAGTACTTC.